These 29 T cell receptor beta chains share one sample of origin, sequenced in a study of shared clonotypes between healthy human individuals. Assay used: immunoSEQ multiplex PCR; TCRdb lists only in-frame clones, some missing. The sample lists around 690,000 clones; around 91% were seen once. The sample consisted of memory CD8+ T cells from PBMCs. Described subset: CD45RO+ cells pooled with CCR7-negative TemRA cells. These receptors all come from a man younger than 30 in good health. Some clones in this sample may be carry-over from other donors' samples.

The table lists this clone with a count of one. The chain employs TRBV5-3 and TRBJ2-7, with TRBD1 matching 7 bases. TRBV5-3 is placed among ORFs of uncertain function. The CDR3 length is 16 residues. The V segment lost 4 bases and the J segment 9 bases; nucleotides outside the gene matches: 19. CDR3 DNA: TGTGCCAGAAGCCCGGTCCGGGGACAGTGCAGACGCGGGCAGTACTTC. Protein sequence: CARSPVRGQCRRGQYF.

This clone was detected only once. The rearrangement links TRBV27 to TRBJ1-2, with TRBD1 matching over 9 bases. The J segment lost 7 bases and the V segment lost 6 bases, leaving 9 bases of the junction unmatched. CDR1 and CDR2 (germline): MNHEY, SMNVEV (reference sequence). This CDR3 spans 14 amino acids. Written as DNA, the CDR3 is TGTGCCAGCAGCGCCGGGACAGGGACCAGTGGCTACACCTTC. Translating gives CASSAGTGTSGYTF.

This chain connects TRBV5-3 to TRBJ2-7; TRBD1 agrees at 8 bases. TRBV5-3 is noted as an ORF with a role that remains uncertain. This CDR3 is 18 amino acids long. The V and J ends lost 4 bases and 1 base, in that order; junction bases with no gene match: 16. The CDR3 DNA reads TGTGCCAGAAGCCCGGGTCCCGGCCAGACAGGGGAATCCTACGAGCAGTACTTC. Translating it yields CARSPGPGQTGESYEQYF.

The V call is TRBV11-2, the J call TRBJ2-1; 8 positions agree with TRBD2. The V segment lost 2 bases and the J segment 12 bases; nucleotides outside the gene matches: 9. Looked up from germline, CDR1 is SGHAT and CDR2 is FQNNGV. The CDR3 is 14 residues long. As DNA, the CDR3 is TGTGCCAGCAGCTTAAGGTGGCGGGAGGCCGTGCAGTTCTTC. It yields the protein CASSLRWREAVQFF.

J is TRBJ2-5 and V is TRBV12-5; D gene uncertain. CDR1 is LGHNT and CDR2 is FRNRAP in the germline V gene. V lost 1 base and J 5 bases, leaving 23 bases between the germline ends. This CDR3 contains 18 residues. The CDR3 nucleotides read TGTGCTAGTGGTTTGGACGAAACGACGGTGCGTCGGTGGGAGACCCAGTACTTC. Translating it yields CASGLDETTVRRWETQYF.

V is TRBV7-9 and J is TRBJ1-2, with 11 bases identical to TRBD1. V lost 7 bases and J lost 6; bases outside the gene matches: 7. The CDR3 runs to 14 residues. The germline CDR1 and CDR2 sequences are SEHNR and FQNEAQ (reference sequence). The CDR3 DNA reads TGTGCCAGCACCCTGGACAGGGGGCGACATGGCTACACCTTC. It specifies CASTLDRGRHGYTF.

CDR3 protein: CASSLAWLSHEQYF. The CDR3 coding sequence is TGTGCCAGCAGCTTGGCTTGGTTAAGCCACGAGCAGTACTTC. The chain uses TRBV5-5 and TRBJ2-7, with unresolved D. This CDR3 contains 14 residues. Trimming took 0 bases from V and 5 from J, leaving 12 bases between them. CDR1 is SGHKS, CDR2 YYEKEE, per germline (reference sequence).

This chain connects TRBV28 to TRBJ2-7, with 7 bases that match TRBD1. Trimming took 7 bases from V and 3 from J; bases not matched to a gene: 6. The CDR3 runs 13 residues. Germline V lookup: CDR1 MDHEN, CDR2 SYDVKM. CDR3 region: CASNWDSGYEQYF. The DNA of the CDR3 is TGTGCCAGCAACTGGGACAGCGGCTACGAGCAGTACTTC.

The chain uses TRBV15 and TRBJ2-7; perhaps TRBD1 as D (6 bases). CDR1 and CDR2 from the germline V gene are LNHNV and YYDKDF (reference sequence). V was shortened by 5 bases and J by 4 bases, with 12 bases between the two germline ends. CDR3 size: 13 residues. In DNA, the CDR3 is TGTGCCACCAGCTTGGGGGCGGATTACGAGCAGTACTTC. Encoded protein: CATSLGADYEQYF. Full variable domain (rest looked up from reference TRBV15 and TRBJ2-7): DAMVIQNPRYQVTQFGKPVTLSCSQTLNHNVMYWYQQKSSQAPKLLFHYYDKDFNNEADTPDNFQSRRPNTSFCFLDIRSPGLGDTAMYLCATSLGADYEQYFGPGTRLTVT.

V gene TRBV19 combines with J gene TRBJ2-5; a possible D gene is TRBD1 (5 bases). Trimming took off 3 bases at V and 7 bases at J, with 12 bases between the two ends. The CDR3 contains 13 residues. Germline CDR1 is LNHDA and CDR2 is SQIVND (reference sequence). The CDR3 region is CASSMVLRGTQYF. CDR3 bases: TGTGCCAGTAGTATGGTTTTAAGGGGGACCCAGTACTTC.

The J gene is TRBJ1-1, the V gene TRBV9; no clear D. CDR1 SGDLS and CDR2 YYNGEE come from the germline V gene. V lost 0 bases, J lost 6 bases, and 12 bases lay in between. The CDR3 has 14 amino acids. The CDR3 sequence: CASSVGQVPAEAFF. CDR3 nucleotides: TGTGCCAGCAGCGTAGGACAAGTCCCGGCTGAAGCTTTCTTT.

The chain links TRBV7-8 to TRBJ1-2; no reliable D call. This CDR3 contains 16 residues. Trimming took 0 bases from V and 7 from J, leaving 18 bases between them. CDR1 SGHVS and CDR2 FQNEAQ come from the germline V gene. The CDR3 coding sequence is TGTGCCAGCAGCTTAGCTCCCCCTTACAAGGGCCCTGGCTACACCTTC. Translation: CASSLAPPYKGPGYTF.

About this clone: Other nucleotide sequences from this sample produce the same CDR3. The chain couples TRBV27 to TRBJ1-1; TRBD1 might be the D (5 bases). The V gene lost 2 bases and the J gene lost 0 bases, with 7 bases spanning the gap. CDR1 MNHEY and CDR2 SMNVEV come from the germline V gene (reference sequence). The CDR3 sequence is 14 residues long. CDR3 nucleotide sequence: TGTGCCAGCAGTTTACTAGGGGTGAACACTGAAGCTTTCTTT. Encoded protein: CASSLLGVNTEAFF.

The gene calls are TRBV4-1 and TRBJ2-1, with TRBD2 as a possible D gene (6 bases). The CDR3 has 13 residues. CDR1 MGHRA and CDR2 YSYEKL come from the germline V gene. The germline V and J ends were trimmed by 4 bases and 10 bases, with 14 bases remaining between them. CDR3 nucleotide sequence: TGCGCCAGCAGCCGGGGGGACTTTTCAGAGCAGTTCTTC. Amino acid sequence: CASSRGDFSEQFF.

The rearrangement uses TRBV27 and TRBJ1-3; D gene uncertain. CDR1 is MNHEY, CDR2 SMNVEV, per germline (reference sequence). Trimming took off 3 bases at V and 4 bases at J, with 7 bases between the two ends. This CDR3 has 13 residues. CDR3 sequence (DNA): TGTGCCAGCAGTTTTTCGGCGGGAAACACCATATATTTT. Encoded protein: CASSFSAGNTIYF.

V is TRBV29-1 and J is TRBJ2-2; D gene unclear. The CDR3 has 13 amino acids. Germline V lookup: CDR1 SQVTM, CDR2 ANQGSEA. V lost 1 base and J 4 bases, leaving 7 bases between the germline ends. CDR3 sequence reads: CSVEVDSTGELFF. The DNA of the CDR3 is TGCAGCGTTGAAGTGGATAGCACCGGGGAGCTGTTTTTT.

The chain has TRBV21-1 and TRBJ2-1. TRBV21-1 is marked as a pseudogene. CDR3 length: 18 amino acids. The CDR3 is CASSTPFPVLDSYNEQFF. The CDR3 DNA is TGTGCCAGCAGCACCCCTTTCCCTGTCCTCGACTCCTACAATGAGCAGTTCTTC.

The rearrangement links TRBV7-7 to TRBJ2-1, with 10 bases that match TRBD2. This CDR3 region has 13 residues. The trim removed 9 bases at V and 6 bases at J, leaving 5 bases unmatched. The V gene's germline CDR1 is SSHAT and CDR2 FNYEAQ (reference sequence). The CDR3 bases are TGTGCCAGTTCTAGCGGGAGTCTCAATGAGCAGTTCTTC. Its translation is CASSSGSLNEQFF. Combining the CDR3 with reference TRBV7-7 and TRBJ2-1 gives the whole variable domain GAGVSQSPRYKVTKRGQDVTLRCDPISSHATLYWYQQALGQGPEFLTYFNYEAQPDKSGLPSDRFSAERPEGSISTLTIQRTEQRDSAMYRCASSSGSLNEQFFGPGTRLTVL.

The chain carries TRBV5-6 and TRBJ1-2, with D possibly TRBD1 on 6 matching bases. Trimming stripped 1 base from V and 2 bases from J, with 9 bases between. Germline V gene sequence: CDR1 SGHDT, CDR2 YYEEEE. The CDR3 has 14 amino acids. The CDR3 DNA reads TGTGCCAGCAGCTTGCGGGACACGAACTATGGCTACACCTTC. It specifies CASSLRDTNYGYTF.

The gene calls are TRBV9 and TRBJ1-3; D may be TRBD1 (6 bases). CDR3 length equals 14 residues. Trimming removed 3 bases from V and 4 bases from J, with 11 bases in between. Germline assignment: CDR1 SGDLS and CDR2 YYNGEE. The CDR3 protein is CASSGGTFGNTIYF. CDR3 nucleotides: TGTGCCAGCAGCGGAGGGACATTCGGAAACACCATATATTTT.

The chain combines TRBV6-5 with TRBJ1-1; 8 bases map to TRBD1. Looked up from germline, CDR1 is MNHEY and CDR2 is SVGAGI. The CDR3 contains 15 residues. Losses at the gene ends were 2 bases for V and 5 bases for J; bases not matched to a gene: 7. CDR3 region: CASSYTGQGGTEAFF. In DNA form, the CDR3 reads TGTGCCAGCAGTTACACCGGACAGGGAGGAACTGAAGCTTTCTTT.

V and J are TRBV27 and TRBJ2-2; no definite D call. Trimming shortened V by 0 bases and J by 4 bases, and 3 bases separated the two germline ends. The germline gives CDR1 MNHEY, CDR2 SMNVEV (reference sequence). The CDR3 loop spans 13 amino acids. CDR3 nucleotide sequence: TGTGCCAGCAGTTTATCACCCACCGGGGAGCTGTTTTTT. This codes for CASSLSPTGELFF.

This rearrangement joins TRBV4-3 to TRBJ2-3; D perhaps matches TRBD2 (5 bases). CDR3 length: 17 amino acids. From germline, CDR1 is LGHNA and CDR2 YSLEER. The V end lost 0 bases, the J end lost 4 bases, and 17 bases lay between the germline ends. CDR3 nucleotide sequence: TGCGCCAGCAGCCAAGATGAGGGCCGGATTATCTCAGATACGCAGTATTTT. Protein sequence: CASSQDEGRIISDTQYF.

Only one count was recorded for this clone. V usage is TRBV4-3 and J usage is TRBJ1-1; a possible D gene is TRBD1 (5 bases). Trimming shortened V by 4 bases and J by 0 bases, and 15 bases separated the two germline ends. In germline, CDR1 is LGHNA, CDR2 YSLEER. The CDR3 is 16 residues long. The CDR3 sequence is CASSPWDGGMNTEAFF. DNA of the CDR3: TGCGCCAGCAGCCCCTGGGACGGGGGGATGAACACTGAAGCTTTCTTT.

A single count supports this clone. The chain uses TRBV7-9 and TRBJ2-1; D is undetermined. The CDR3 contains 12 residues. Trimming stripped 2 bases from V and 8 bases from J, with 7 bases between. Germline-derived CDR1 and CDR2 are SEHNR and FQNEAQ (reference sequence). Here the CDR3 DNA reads TGTGCCAGCAGCTTACGAGACGATGAGCAGTTCTTC. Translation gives CASSLRDDEQFF.

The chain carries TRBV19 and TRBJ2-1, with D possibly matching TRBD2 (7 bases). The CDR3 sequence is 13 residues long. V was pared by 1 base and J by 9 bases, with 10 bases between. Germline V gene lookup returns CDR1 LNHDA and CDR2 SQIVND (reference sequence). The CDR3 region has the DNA TGTGCCAGTAGTATAGGGGGGGGCGGTGAGCAGTTCTTC. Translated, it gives CASSIGGGGEQFF.

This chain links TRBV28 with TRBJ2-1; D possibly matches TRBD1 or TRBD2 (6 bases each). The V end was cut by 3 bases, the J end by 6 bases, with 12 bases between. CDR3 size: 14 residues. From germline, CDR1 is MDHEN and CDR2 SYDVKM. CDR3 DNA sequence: TGTGCCAGCAGTTTTGGGGGGCAGGGCAATGAGCAGTTCTTC. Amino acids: CASSFGGQGNEQFF.

The CDR3, as DNA: TGTGCCAGCAGATGGACGGAGGCCTACGAGCAGTACTTC. It is translated as CASRWTEAYEQYF. V usage is TRBV2 and J usage is TRBJ2-5; D perhaps matches TRBD2 (5 bases). The end of the DNA is better explained by TRBJ2-7, so the J call may be wrong. CDR3 length: 13 residues. CDR1 and CDR2 from the germline V gene are SNHLY and FYNNEI.

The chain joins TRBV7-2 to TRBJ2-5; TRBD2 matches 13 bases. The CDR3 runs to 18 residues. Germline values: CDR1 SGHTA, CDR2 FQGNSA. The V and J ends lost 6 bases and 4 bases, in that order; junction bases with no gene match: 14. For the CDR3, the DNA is TGTGCCAGCAGTCCCCCCGGACTAGCGGGAGAGAGGTCAGAGACCCAGTACTTC. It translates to CASSPPGLAGERSETQYF.